This TCR beta chain was captured by sequencing in a study of T cells expressing NK-cell markers (dated by TCRdb to between 2020 and 2021). About the investigation overall: In sorted CD3+CD56+NKG2C+, CD3+CD56+NKG2C- and CD3+CD56-NKG2C+ T-cell subsets from several donors, TCR beta-chain repertoires were profiled. Among the eight sequenced donors, only one was HCMV-seronegative, while the other seven were HCMV-seropositive. Sequencing of the libraries produced 2 x 150 bp reads on Illumina HiSeq 2000/2500, MiSeq or NextSeq. The study sequenced eight donors, all healthy volunteers chosen at random: three men and five women.

Sequencing was performed on an Illumina HiSeq 2000. TCR beta cDNA libraries were made by 5'RACE template switching that added a universal primer site and unique molecular identifiers. cDNA synthesis was primed from the TCR beta constant segment and was followed by two successive PCR amplification steps. Turning to the authors' computational methods: MIGEC was used to demultiplex reads and group the reads by UMI, and MiTCR was used to assemble and quantify clonotypes. To exclude erroneous sequences, only TCR cDNA sequences supported by at least two reads were retained. The tcR package was used for downstream repertoire analysis, and clonotypes were matched across fractions by CDR3 nucleotide sequence plus V segment. VDJmatch was used to annotate antigen specificity against VDJdb, with one amino acid substitution allowed in CDR3. The reads went through TCRdb reprocessing, and each CDR3 protein sequence gets one entry with no DNA. It is TCRdb's table, rather than the study itself, that gives the V and J calls and clone size. The sample's records list some 390,000 distinct CDR3 sequences. The top ten clonotypes cover approximately 12% of the sample.

From the germline V gene, CDR1 is MGHRA and CDR2 is YSYEKL. Counted from cysteine to phenylalanine, this CDR3 has 16 amino acids. No DNA was logged. To determine HCMV serostatus, a commercial ELISA kit was used to detect HCMV-specific IgG in serum. Peripheral blood mononuclear cells were isolated from blood by Ficoll density gradient centrifugation. Study-level results and caveats: Those dominant clonotypes were again the most abundant among CD3+CD56-NKG2C+ cells in a few donors, at roughly 25-65%. Whether the expanded NKG2C-expressing T cell clones were specific for HCMV antigens remained unclear. For about 6 donors, the dominant CD3+CD56+NKG2C+ clonotypes were among the top 10 CD8+ clonotypes and accounted for about 1.0-7.5% of CD8+ T cells.

In regard to this clonotype: Its antigen remains undetermined.

Sequenced material: blood T cells: a sorted CD56 or NKG2C T cell subset, CD4+ or CD8+ T cells, or bulk PBMC T cells (not recorded which). The chain couples TRBV4-1 to TRBJ1-1; TCRdb gives TRBD1 as the D gene, but with no DNA this cannot be confirmed. The clonotype comes from a woman in her 50s in good health. Donor details come from another sample of the same person, matched by shared clones. CDR3 reads: CASSQPPKGENTEAFF.